Below, 14 T cell receptor beta chains from the same sample are listed, as sequenced in a study of T-cell reconstitution after alpha-beta-depleted transplantation in children. The TCRbeta library incorporated unique molecular identifiers. One entry per CDR3 protein, called by TCRdb with MiXCR from the PCR reads. The data show about 590,000 distinct CDR3 sequences, roughly 13% seen once. Source: PBMCs, mostly from graft donor cells, taken 360 days after TCRalphabeta/CD19-depleted stem cell transplant. The receptor set was obtained from a male patient between 5 and 17 years old who had a stem cell transplant for acute myeloid leukemia, so the T cells may come from the graft donor.

The chain links TRBV20-1 to TRBJ2-1; weak D call: TRBD2 (6 bases). This CDR3 contains 15 residues. The germline gives CDR1 DFQATT, CDR2 SNEGSKA (reference sequence). V gave up 6 bases and J gave up 2 bases, with 17 bases separating them. In DNA, the CDR3 is TGCAGTGCCATCCAGACGGCGGGAACCTACAATGAGCAGTTCTTC. It specifies CSAIQTAGTYNEQFF.

This clonotype has just a few counts. The rearrangement uses TRBV7-2 and TRBJ2-1; no definite D call. With 3 bases removed from V and 7 bases from J, the gap between germline ends came to 10 bases. CDR1 and CDR2 from the germline V gene are SGHTA and FQGNSA. This CDR3 is built from 13 residues. The CDR3 loop reads CASSFRVKNEQFF. CDR3 DNA sequence: TGTGCCAGCAGCTTTAGGGTTAAGAATGAGCAGTTCTTC.

The chain employs TRBV6-2 or TRBV6-3 and TRBJ2-7; no reliable D call. Germline V gene lookup returns CDR1 MNHEY and CDR2 SVGEGT. The germline V and J ends were trimmed by 8 bases and 4 bases, with 18 bases remaining between them. The CDR3 extends over 14 amino acids. The chain's CDR3 is CASRAGLVGYEQYF. Written as DNA, the CDR3 is TGTGCCAGCCGCGCCGGGCTTGTGGGATACGAGCAGTACTTC.

This clonotype was detected many times. V gene TRBV14 combines with J gene TRBJ1-2, with D unclear. The CDR3 is 13 residues long. Germline V gene lookup returns CDR1 SGHDN and CDR2 FVKESK. V was shortened by 0 bases and J by 4 bases, with 6 bases between the two germline ends. The CDR3 is CASSQENSYGYTF. The CDR3 nucleotides are TGTGCCAGCAGCCAAGAAAACAGCTATGGCTACACCTTC.

CDR3 sequence reads: CSARYGGNSYEQYF. The CDR3 coding sequence is TGCAGTGCTAGGTACGGGGGTAACTCCTACGAGCAGTACTTC. The chain uses TRBV20-1 and TRBJ2-7; D possibly corresponds to TRBD2 (6 bases). Germline loops: CDR1 DFQATT, CDR2 SNEGSKA (reference sequence). CDR3 length: 14 amino acids. Trimming took 3 bases from V and 0 from J, leaving 12 bases between them.

This chain uses TRBV19 with TRBJ1-5; D possibly corresponds to TRBD1 (5 bases). Trimming shortened V by 7 bases and J by 0 bases, and 13 bases separated the two germline ends. The CDR3 extends over 15 amino acids. Per the germline V gene, CDR1 is LNHDA and CDR2 is SQIVND (reference sequence). CDR3 sequence reads: CASTIPGYSNQPQHF. The CDR3 nucleotides are TGTGCCAGTACCATCCCAGGGTATAGCAATCAGCCCCAGCATTTT.

This clonotype was picked up a small number of times. This rearrangement joins TRBV25-1 to TRBJ2-7; D remains unclear. V was trimmed by 6 bases and J by 7 bases, leaving 19 bases between them. Germline assignment: CDR1 MGHDK and CDR2 SYGVNS. The CDR3 is 14 residues long. The CDR3 DNA reads TGTGCCAGCAGCCCCCCACCCGGGTTGGGGGAGCAGTACTTC. Its protein product is CASSPPPGLGEQYF.

The V call is TRBV3-1, the J call TRBJ2-1; D is perhaps TRBD2 (5 bases). V was trimmed by 3 bases and J by 6 bases, leaving 6 bases between them. Germline loops: CDR1 LGHDT, CDR2 YNNKEL (reference sequence). This CDR3 is built from 12 residues. The CDR3, as DNA: TGTGCCAGCAGCCACCGGGGCAATGAGCAGTTCTTC. Its translation: CASSHRGNEQFF.

This clonotype came up a few times. At one boundary the junction diverges from the germline segment, which might be a read error. The V gene is TRBV7-7, the J gene TRBJ2-5, with D possibly TRBD1 on 5 matching bases. CDR3 size: 14 residues. Germline CDR1 SSHAT, CDR2 FNYEAQ (reference sequence). CDR3: CASSFLGVQETQYF. The CDR3 DNA reads as TGTGCTAGCAGCTTTTTAGGGGTACAAGAGACCCAGTACTTC.

The rearrangement links TRBV5-1 to TRBJ2-1, with D possibly TRBD2 on 6 matching bases. V lost 9 bases, J lost 5 bases, and 12 bases lay in between. In germline, CDR1 is SGHRS, CDR2 YFSETQ. The CDR3 runs 12 residues. In nucleotides, the CDR3 is TGCGCCACCGCGGGGCCCGACAATGAGCAGTTCTTC. Its translation is CATAGPDNEQFF.

This chain joins TRBV28 and TRBJ2-7; TRBD2 is a possible D gene (8 bases). V lost 7 bases, J lost 6 bases, and 19 bases lay in between. The germline V gene encodes CDR1 MDHEN and CDR2 SYDVKM. The CDR3 runs 14 residues. The CDR3 protein is CASKRETGLVEQYF. In DNA form, the CDR3 reads TGTGCCAGCAAGCGGGAGACAGGGCTGGTCGAGCAGTACTTC. The full variable domain, its missing parts supplied by reference TRBV28 and TRBJ2-7, is DVKVTQSSRYLVKRTGEKVFLECVQDMDHENMFWYRQDPGLGLRLIYFSYDVKMKEKGDIPEGYSVSREKKERFSLILESASTNQTSMYLCASKRETGLVEQYFGPGTRLTVT.

This clonotype showed up many times. The chain carries TRBV20-1 and TRBJ2-5; the match to TRBD2 covers 8 bases. The CDR3 covers 15 residues. Germline CDR1 DFQATT, CDR2 SNEGSKA (reference sequence). Germline trimming cut 3 bases from V and 3 bases from J; bases unmatched to any gene: 9. The CDR3 spells CSASIPGTSKETQYF. As DNA, the CDR3 is TGCAGTGCTAGTATCCCCGGGACTAGTAAAGAGACCCAGTACTTC.

The chain carries TRBV2 and TRBJ2-2; no definite D call. Germline loops: CDR1 SNHLY, CDR2 FYNNEI. Trimming cost V 7 bases and J 6 bases, with 15 bases left between them. The CDR3 is 14 residues long. The CDR3 DNA reads TGTGCCAGCAATCGGGTCCCAAGGGCCGGGGAGCTGTTTTTT. This gives the protein CASNRVPRAGELFF.

This clonotype was detected a few times. The chain combines TRBV3-1 with TRBJ1-4; D is possibly TRBD1 (5 bases). Germline assignment: CDR1 LGHDT and CDR2 YNNKEL (reference sequence). Trimming removed 2 bases at V and 5 bases at J, with 15 bases between. The CDR3 is 16 amino acids. Here the CDR3 DNA reads TGTGCCAGCAGCCAACATACCGGGACTACCAATGAAAAACTGTTTTTT. This gives the protein CASSQHTGTTNEKLFF. Variable domain in full (rest from reference TRBV3-1 and TRBJ1-4): DTAVSQTPKYLVTQMGNDKSIKCEQNLGHDTMYWYKQDSKKFLKIMFSYNNKELIINETVPNRFSPKSPDKAHLNLHINSLELGDSAVYFCASSQHTGTTNEKLFFGSGTQLSVL.